This T cell receptor (beta chain) is drawn from a study of Graves' ophthalmopathy and Graves' hyperthyroidism. The study's findings and limits: At less than 71% sensitivity and roughly 72% specificity, the model predicted progression of the ophthalmopathy.

Hyperthyroidism patients were newly diagnosed, ill under 2 months, and aged 18 to 65 years. Pregnancy or lactation, uncontrolled infections and other autoimmune diseases were grounds for excluding patients. Researchers took RNA transcripts and amplified TCR beta CDR3 regions from them. An opening RT-PCR round employed HTBI primers and preceded a second-round multiplex PCR. TCRdb used MiXCR to reprocess the multiplex PCR reads, holding one entry per CDR3 protein. The data hold 1 million to 1.3 million distinct CDR3 sequences, with about 35% observed a single time. This clonotype was seen only once. Its antigen remains unknown. The CDR3 consists of 13 residues. Trimming cost V 5 bases and J 8 bases, with 12 bases left between them. Germline CDR1 reads MGHDK; CDR2 reads SYGVNS.

The sequencing input was peripheral blood or thyroid tissue (not recorded which). This sequence joins TRBV25-1 and TRBJ1-4, with D hard to call. The origin of this receptor is an adult man with Graves' hyperthyroidism. The CDR3 sequence is CASSSGVSEKLFF. As DNA, the CDR3 is TGTGCCAGCAGTAGCGGGGTGTCGGAAAAACTGTTTTTT.